This TCR beta chain was sequenced for a study of low-dose radiotherapy and immunotherapy resistance in tumors. Overall study context: Individuals in Cohort 2 had 1 Gy per fraction every two weeks, adding up to 13 Gy over 26 weeks.

From germline, CDR1 is SGHRS and CDR2 YFSETQ. V dropped 4 bases and J dropped 3; count of bases not matched to a gene: 3. The CDR3 totals 13 residues. Time point noted: after trial treatment. Treatment here: LDRT plus nivolumab, ipilimumab, low-dose cyclophosphamide and aspirin (RACIN trial). Alpha and beta chains were covered, as first-strand cDNA relied on TRAV- and TRBV-specific primers. TCRs were amplified for roughly 22 PCR cycles with a constant-region primer and V-primer adapter. MiXCR was run by TCRdb on the reads, yielding one entry per CDR3 protein. The table records 100,000 or so distinct CDR3 sequences, roughly 20% of them present only once. This clonotype has at least ten counts.

The chain couples TRBV5-1 to TRBJ2-7; 8 bases agree with TRBD1. The origin of this receptor is a male donor with prostate cancer. The input for sequencing was PBMCs, taken after low-dose radiotherapy plus immunotherapy. The chain's CDR3 is CASSEDRVYEQYF. CDR3 DNA: TGCGCCAGCAGCGAGGACAGGGTCTACGAGCAGTACTTC.